These T cell receptor beta chains were read from a single sample in a study of CD8+CD57+ T cells in acquired aplastic anemia. TCRdb processed the reads anew with MiXCR; each CDR3 protein has one entry. Among approximately 80,000 distinct CDR3 sequences, roughly 70% were seen once, and the ten largest hold roughly 80%. The sample consisted of sorted CD4+, CD8+, or CD8+CD57+ T cells (not recorded which) from PBMCs. These receptors were taken from a human donor with aplastic anemia. Each CDR3 is given with its conserved first and last residue. D genes are given only for firm matches. Where a row states a size, it is once, few, many or the class of an expanded clone; other rows omit it.

D gene	V gene	J gene	clone size	CDR3 DNA	CDR3 protein
TRBD2	TRBV5-1	TRBJ2-5	NA	TGCGCCAGCAGCCCAGCGGGGGGGCCAGAGACCCAGTACTTC	CASSPAGGPETQYF
NA	TRBV5-1	TRBJ2-7	NA	TGCGCCAGCAGCCCCCGGGACTCCTACGAGCAGTACTTC	CASSPRDSYEQYF
NA	TRBV20-1	TRBJ1-2	few	TGCAGTCAGGGGACGGTGGATGGCTACACCTTC	CSQGTVDGYTF
TRBD1	TRBV7-9	TRBJ1-2	NA	TGTGCCAGCAGCGCCGGACAGGGTAACTATGGCTACACCTTC	CASSAGQGNYGYTF
TRBD1	TRBV7-9	TRBJ1-2	many	TGTGCCAGCAGCTTTCAGGGGGGCTATGGCTACACCTTC	CASSFQGGYGYTF
TRBD1	TRBV5-1	TRBJ1-1	NA	TGCGCCAGCAGGGACGGGGACAGGGGAGGTATGAACACTGAAGCTTTCTTT	CASRDGDRGGMNTEAFF
NA	TRBV15	TRBJ2-7	once	TGTGCCACCAGCGGAGGGACCCGGGACTCAAATGAGCAGTACTTC	CATSGGTRDSNEQYF
NA	TRBV12-3/TRBV12-4	TRBJ1-5	NA	TGTGCCAGCAGTGGACAGTACAGCAATCAGCCCCAGCATTTT	CASSGQYSNQPQHF
NA	TRBV7-2	TRBJ2-7	NA	TGTGCCAGCAGGGGAGCCTCCTACGAGCAGTACTTC	CASRGASYEQYF
NA	TRBV10-3	TRBJ1-2	NA	TGTGCCATCGGGCCAGTAGATCGCTATGGCTACACCTTC	CAIGPVDRYGYTF
NA	TRBV10-2	TRBJ2-3	many	TGCGCCAGCAGTGAAGCAGATACGCAGTATTTT	CASSEADTQYF
NA	TRBV15	TRBJ1-4	once	TGTGCCACCAGCCGACCCAATGAAAAACTGTTTTTT	CATSRPNEKLFF
NA	TRBV4-1	TRBJ2-3	NA	TGCGCCAGCAGTAGCGTGGGGAGCACAGATACGCAGTATTTT	CASSSVGSTDTQYF
TRBD2	TRBV4-1	TRBJ2-7	NA	TGCGCCAGCAGCCAAACGGTAGGGACTAGCCCCGACGAGCAGTACTTC	CASSQTVGTSPDEQYF
TRBD2	TRBV7-9	TRBJ2-7	NA	TGTGCCAGCAGTTCCCTAGCGGGCGAGCAGTACTTC	CASSSLAGEQYF
NA	TRBV19	TRBJ2-7	NA	TGTGCCAGTAGTATATTGGGAGACTACGAGCAGTACTTC	CASSILGDYEQYF
NA	TRBV29-1	TRBJ2-1	once	TGCAGCGTTGAATCGGTCGGAATCTCCTACAATGAGCAGTTCTTC	CSVESVGISYNEQFF
NA	TRBV7-2	TRBJ1-1	NA	TGTGCCAGCAGCTCGCCAGGGAATTCTGTTGAAGCTTTCTTT	CASSSPGNSVEAFF
NA	TRBV10-2	TRBJ2-1	NA	TGCGCCAGCAGTGACCGGGGGGCGGGTGAGCAGTTCTTC	CASSDRGAGEQFF
NA	TRBV2	TRBJ1-5	NA	TGTGCCAGCAGTGAAGGGACAATTAGCAATCAGCCCCAGCATTTT	CASSEGTISNQPQHF
NA	TRBV19	TRBJ1-5	NA	TGTGCCAGTAGTAACGCGACGGCTTCCTTCAATCAGCCCCAGCATTTT	CASSNATASFNQPQHF
TRBD1	TRBV15	TRBJ1-3	once	TGTGCCACCAGCAGAGATCGACAGGGGAGAAACACCATATATTTT	CATSRDRQGRNTIYF
NA	TRBV20-1	TRBJ1-1	once	TGCAGTGCTAGGTTTGCAGAGACAAACACTGAAGCTTTCTTT	CSARFAETNTEAFF
TRBD1	TRBV27	TRBJ1-5	NA	TGTGCCAGCAGTCGACAGGGGCCTTATAGCAATCAGCCCCAGCATTTT	CASSRQGPYSNQPQHF
TRBD1	TRBV5-6	TRBJ1-1	NA	TGTGCCAGCAGCTGGGGACAGCAGAACACTGAAGCTTTCTTT	CASSWGQQNTEAFF
NA	TRBV19	TRBJ1-2	NA	TGTGCCAGTAGTGCAGACAGCCGGCATGGCTACACCTTC	CASSADSRHGYTF
NA	TRBV24-1	TRBJ1-5	NA	TGTGCCAGCAGCGAGGGCCGTAATCAGCCCCAGCATTTT	CASSEGRNQPQHF
NA	TRBV15	TRBJ1-6	few	TGTGCCACCAGCAGGAGTCAGGGGAATTCACCCCTCCACTTT	CATSRSQGNSPLHF
NA	TRBV11-1	TRBJ1-3	NA	TGTGCCAGCAGCTTAGGTCGGGGTACCTCTGGAAACACCATATATTTT	CASSLGRGTSGNTIYF
TRBD1	TRBV10-3	TRBJ2-3	NA	TGTGCCATCAGTGATCTAGACAGGGGAAGCACAGATACGCAGTATTTT	CAISDLDRGSTDTQYF
TRBD1	TRBV25-1	TRBJ2-7	NA	TGTGCCAGCACCTTCACAACAGGGGGCCGGGATTCCTACGAGCAGTACTTC	CASTFTTGGRDSYEQYF
NA	TRBV7-6	TRBJ2-7	once	TGTGCCAGCAGCTTAGCAGCCGGTTACGAGCAGTACTTC	CASSLAAGYEQYF
NA	TRBV5-4	TRBJ1-6	NA	TGTGCCAGCAGCTTGGTTTCGGGGTCGGTGTCCTCACCCCTCCACTTT	CASSLVSGSVSSPLHF
NA	TRBV20-1	TRBJ2-5	NA	TGCAGTGCTTCCGACGATAGCAGGGAGACCCAGTACTTC	CSASDDSRETQYF
NA	TRBV12-3/TRBV12-4	TRBJ2-5	many	TGTGCCAGCAACCCCGGGAACCCGACGGCGGAGACCCAGTACTTC	CASNPGNPTAETQYF
NA	TRBV24-1	TRBJ2-5	NA	TGTGCCACCAGTGACCCGAGTCGCGGCTACAGAGAGACCCAGTACTTC	CATSDPSRGYRETQYF
TRBD1	TRBV7-2	TRBJ1-6	NA	TGTGCCAGCAGCAAGGACAGGGGTGGGGCATCACCCCTCCACTTT	CASSKDRGGASPLHF
NA	TRBV10-1	TRBJ1-2	NA	TGCGCCAGCAGTGAGCATCGGATGTATGGCTACACCTTC	CASSEHRMYGYTF
NA	TRBV12-3/TRBV12-4	TRBJ1-2	NA	TGTGCCAGCAGTTTGCGGGAGCCCTATGGCTACACCTTC	CASSLREPYGYTF
NA	TRBV2	TRBJ1-1	NA	TGTGCCAGCAGCGTAACAGTTGGGAACACTGAAGCTTTCTTT	CASSVTVGNTEAFF
NA	TRBV24-1	TRBJ2-3	once	TGTGCCACCAGTGATTCCGGTCAGGCGACAGATACGCAGTATTTT	CATSDSGQATDTQYF
TRBD1	TRBV19	TRBJ2-7	NA	TGTGCCAGTAGTGACAGGACAGGGTCCTACGAGCAGTACTTC	CASSDRTGSYEQYF
TRBD1	TRBV29-1	TRBJ1-2	NA	TGCAGCGTTGGGGAGGGGGCGAGTGGCTACACCTTC	CSVGEGASGYTF
TRBD1	TRBV19	TRBJ1-1	NA	TGTGCCAGTCAAACCACAGGGGGCAACACTGAAGCTTTCTTT	CASQTTGGNTEAFF
NA	TRBV19	TRBJ1-2	NA	TGTGCCAGTAGTCCGTCAGGCTATGGCTACACCTTC	CASSPSGYGYTF
NA	TRBV6-5	TRBJ1-1	NA	TGTGCCAGCAGTTATTTGCGGGGGGGGTTGACCACTGAAGCTTTCTTT	CASSYLRGGLTTEAFF
TRBD2	TRBV9	TRBJ2-7	NA	TGTGCCAGCAGCGCCACTAGCGGGGGCTTGGGTGAGCAGTACTTC	CASSATSGGLGEQYF
NA	TRBV28	TRBJ1-2	many	TGTGCCAGCAGTTTATCCTATGGCTACACCTTC	CASSLSYGYTF
NA	TRBV7-9	TRBJ1-2	NA	TGTGCCAGCAGCACAACCAGGTCCTATGGCTACACCTTC	CASSTTRSYGYTF
NA	TRBV20-1	TRBJ2-3	NA	TGCAGTGCCCGCTTTCGGGCCGAAGATACGCAGTATTTT	CSARFRAEDTQYF
TRBD1	TRBV10-2	TRBJ1-1	NA	TGCGCCAGCAGTGTGACAGGGGACCTGAACACTGAAGCTTTCTTT	CASSVTGDLNTEAFF
TRBD2	TRBV27	TRBJ2-3	few	TGTGCCAGCAGTGTCCTAGCGGGAGTCACAGATACGCAGTATTTT	CASSVLAGVTDTQYF
TRBD2	TRBV7-8	TRBJ2-5	NA	TGTGCCAGCAGCCTCACCACGGCCAGCGGGGAAGAGACCCAGTACTTC	CASSLTTASGEETQYF
NA	TRBV19	TRBJ2-5	NA	TGTGCCAGTAGTATCTCAGACTATGAGACCCAGTACTTC	CASSISDYETQYF
NA	TRBV10-3	TRBJ2-2	NA	TGTGCCATCAGTGAAGGGGCCGGGGAGCTGTTTTTT	CAISEGAGELFF
NA	TRBV20-1	TRBJ1-2	once	TGCAGTGCTAAGGCAGGGTGGGGCTATGGCTACACCTTC	CSAKAGWGYGYTF
TRBD1	TRBV19	TRBJ1-2	once	TGTGCCAGTAGTTTCCAGGGACAGGCCAACTATGGCTACACCTTC	CASSFQGQANYGYTF
TRBD1	TRBV5-8	TRBJ2-7	NA	TGTGCCAGCAGCTACCTCGGGACAGGGTCTTTCCTAGCGGCGATCCGCTACGAGCAGTACTTC	CASSYLGTGSFLAAIRYEQYF
NA	TRBV10-3	TRBJ2-7	NA	TGTGCCATCGATGAGGGGGCGGGAGAGCAGTACTTC	CAIDEGAGEQYF